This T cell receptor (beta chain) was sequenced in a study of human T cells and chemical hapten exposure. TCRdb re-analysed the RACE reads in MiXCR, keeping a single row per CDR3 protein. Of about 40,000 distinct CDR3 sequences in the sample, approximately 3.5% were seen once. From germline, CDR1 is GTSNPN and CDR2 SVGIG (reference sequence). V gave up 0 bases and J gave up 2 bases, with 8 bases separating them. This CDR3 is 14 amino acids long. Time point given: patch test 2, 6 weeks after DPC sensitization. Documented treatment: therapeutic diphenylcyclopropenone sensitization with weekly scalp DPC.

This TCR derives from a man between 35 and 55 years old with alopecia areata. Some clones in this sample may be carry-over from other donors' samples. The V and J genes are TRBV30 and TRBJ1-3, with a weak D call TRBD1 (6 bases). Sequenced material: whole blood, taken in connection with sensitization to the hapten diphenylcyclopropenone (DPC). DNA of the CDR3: TGTGCCTGGAGTGTACAGGGAGCTGGAAACACCATATATTTT. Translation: CAWSVQGAGNTIYF.